A selection of T cell receptor beta chains follows, all from one sample in a study of cytomegalovirus exposure and HLA in healthy donors. Profiled with immunoSEQ multiplex PCR; TCRdb holds only in-frame clones, not every one. The table includes over 95,000 clones, around four fifths detected once. The sample comprised PBMCs. The receptors were gathered from a man between 35 and 55 years old in good health and CMV-seronegative. The CDR3 runs from the conserved cysteine through the conserved F or W. D genes are given only for firm matches. Only part of the rows carry a size: once, few, many, or a class if the clone is expanded.

size | D | J | V | length | DNA | CDR3
- | TRBD1 | TRBJ2-7 | TRBV27 | 15 | TGTGCCAGCAGGCTGACAGGGGGCGACGCCTACGAGCAGTACTTC | CASRLTGGDAYEQYF
- | TRBD1 | TRBJ1-1 | TRBV6-5 | 14 | TGTGCCAGCAGAATCGGGACAGGGGACCTTGAAGCTTTCTTT | CASRIGTGDLEAFF
- | TRBD2 | TRBJ2-1 | TRBV7-9 | 15 | TGTGCCAGCAGCCGGACTAGCTTCGTGGGAAATGAGCAGTTCTTC | CASSRTSFVGNEQFF
few | TRBD1 | TRBJ2-5 | TRBV7-3 | 13 | TGTGCCAGCAGCTCCGGACAGGGCGAGACCCAGTACTTC | CASSSGQGETQYF
- | - | TRBJ2-3 | TRBV30 | 15 | TGTGCCTGGAGTGTAAAGGGACTTCTGCGAGATACGCAGTATTTT | CAWSVKGLLRDTQYF
- | - | TRBJ1-2 | TRBV11-2 | 13 | TGTGCCAGCAGCTCCATCAACTTCGGGGGCTACACCTTC | CASSSINFGGYTF
- | TRBD2 | TRBJ2-3 | TRBV5-4 | 16 | TGTGCCAGCAGCCACGCCGGGAGGGTCCGGACAGATACGCAGTATTTT | CASSHAGRVRTDTQYF
- | - | TRBJ2-1 | TRBV9 | 13 | TGTGCCAGCACCCTGGTGGGAGACAATGAGCAGTTCTTC | CASTLVGDNEQFF
- | TRBD2 | TRBJ2-5 | TRBV28 | 15 | TGTGCCAGCAGTTTTTGGACTAGCGGTCGAGAGACCCAGTACTTC | CASSFWTSGRETQYF
- | - | TRBJ2-5 | TRBV6-5 | 16 | TGTGCCAGCAGTTACTCGAGTAAAGAGGGCGGGGAGACCCAGTACTTC | CASSYSSKEGGETQYF
- | - | TRBJ2-1 | TRBV19 | 12 | TGTGCCAGTAGCCACACATACAATGAGCAGTTCTTC | CASSHTYNEQFF
- | TRBD2 | TRBJ2-3 | TRBV9 | 16 | TGTGCCAGCAGCATTAGGACTAGCGGGAGCACAGATACGCAGTATTTT | CASSIRTSGSTDTQYF
- | - | TRBJ2-3 | TRBV5-1 | 12 | TGCGCCAGCCGCGCATTAGCTGATACGCAGTATTTT | CASRALADTQYF
few | TRBD1 | TRBJ1-5 | TRBV5-4 | 13 | TGTGCCAGCAGCTTGGACAGGGGCCCGTCCCAGCATTTT | CASSLDRGPSQHF
- | TRBD1 | TRBJ1-6 | TRBV6-5 | 16 | TGTGCCAGCAGTTACTCGATCAGGGGGCAGGGTTCACCCCTCCACTTT | CASSYSIRGQGSPLHF
- | - | TRBJ1-2 | TRBV7-9 | 13 | TGTGCCAGCAGCTCCGGGTCTTCGGGGGGCTACACCTTC | CASSSGSSGGYTF
- | - | TRBJ1-2 | TRBV18 | 15 | TGTGCCAGCTCCGCGGGGCGCGTTTTAACGTATGGCTACACCTTC | CASSAGRVLTYGYTF
- | TRBD2 | TRBJ2-7 | TRBV29-1 | 12 | TGCAGCGTACCGGGACTAGCGGGAAAGCAGTACTTC | CSVPGLAGKQYF
few | TRBD1 | TRBJ2-2 | TRBV2 | 15 | TGTGCCAGCACCAATCAGGGGGTCCAAGGCGGGGAGCTGTTTTTT | CASTNQGVQGGELFF
- | TRBD1 | TRBJ1-2 | TRBV7-9 | 14 | TGTTCCAGCAGCTTAGTACAGGGGGGCTATGGCTACACCTTC | CSSSLVQGGYGYTF
once | - | TRBJ2-3 | TRBV10-2 | 16 | TGCGCCAGCAGTGAGTCTGGACACCCCAGCACAGATACGCAGTATTTT | CASSESGHPSTDTQYF